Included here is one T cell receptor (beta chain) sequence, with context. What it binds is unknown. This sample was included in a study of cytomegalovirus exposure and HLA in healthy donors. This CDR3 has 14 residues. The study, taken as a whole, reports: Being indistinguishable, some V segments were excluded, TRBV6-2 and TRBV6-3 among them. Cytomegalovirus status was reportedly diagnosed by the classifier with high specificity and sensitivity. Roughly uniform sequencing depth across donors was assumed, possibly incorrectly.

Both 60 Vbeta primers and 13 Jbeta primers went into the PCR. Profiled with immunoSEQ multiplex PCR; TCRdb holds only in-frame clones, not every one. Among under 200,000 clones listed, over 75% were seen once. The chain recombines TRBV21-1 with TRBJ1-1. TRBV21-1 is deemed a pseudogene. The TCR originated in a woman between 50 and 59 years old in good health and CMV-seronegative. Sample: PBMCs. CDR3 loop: CASEDWRENTEAFF. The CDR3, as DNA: TGTGCCAGCGAGGACTGGAGAGAGAACACTGAAGCTTTCTTT.